This T cell receptor (beta chain) was observed in a study of blood T cell repertoires in COVID-19. The germline V gene has CDR1 SGHNT and CDR2 YYREEE (reference sequence). The CDR3 runs 17 residues. Germline trimming cut 4 bases from V and 2 bases from J; bases unmatched to any gene: 11. Study processing details: Scientists estimated how many nucleated cells there were by amplifying reference gene primers. Sequencing used immunoSEQ multiplex PCR; TCRdb keeps in-frame clones, though not all of them. The V and J calls and clone size are taken from that table; D and trimming were inferred from the DNA. The sample consists of 100,000 to 150,000 clones, 85% to 90% of them appearing once.

This sequence joins TRBV5-4 and TRBJ1-3, with 8 positions matching TRBD1. The specimen sequenced was peripheral blood. The receptor was derived from a man in his 70s with active COVID-19. The CDR3 spells CASSLAGDRLTGNTIYF. CDR3 in DNA: TGTGCCAGCAGCCTAGCGGGGGACAGGCTAACTGGAAACACCATATATTTT.